The rows below give T cell receptor beta chains drawn from one sample of a study of cytomegalovirus exposure and HLA in healthy donors. The repertoire was sequenced with immunoSEQ multiplex PCR; TCRdb's copy has only in-frame clones and lacks some. This table holds 100,000 to 120,000 clones, 12% found once. Specimen: PBMCs. The receptors originated from a middle-aged man in good health and CMV-seropositive. Each CDR3 is given with its conserved first and last residue. A D gene is named only where the DNA matches it firmly. Expanded clones get a size class; other rows say once, few or many, or leave the size out.

cdr3_nt: TGTGCCAGCAGCTCCGGGACAGGGAGGTACACTGAAGCTTTCTTT
cdr3_aa: CASSSGTGRYTEAFF
cdr3_length: 15
clone_size: .
d_call: TRBD1
v_call: TRBV28
j_call: TRBJ1-1

cdr3_nt: TGCAGCGTTGACACAGGGGGCCAAGAGACCCAGTACTTC
cdr3_aa: CSVDTGGQETQYF
cdr3_length: 13
clone_size: few
d_call: TRBD1
v_call: TRBV29-1
j_call: TRBJ2-5

cdr3_nt: TGTGCCAGCAGCCCGGGACAGACTAATGAAAAACTGTTTTTT
cdr3_aa: CASSPGQTNEKLFF
cdr3_length: 14
clone_size: .
d_call: TRBD1
v_call: TRBV5-4
j_call: TRBJ1-4

cdr3_nt: TGTGCCTGCCATGGGGGGGACCAGAGCTCCTATAATTCACCCCTCCACTTT
cdr3_aa: CACHGGDQSSYNSPLHF
cdr3_length: 17
clone_size: few
d_call: .
v_call: TRBV30
j_call: TRBJ1-6

cdr3_nt: TGTGCCAGCTCACCTACACCATTCCGACAGGTTCAAGAGACCCAGTACTTC
cdr3_aa: CASSPTPFRQVQETQYF
cdr3_length: 17
clone_size: .
d_call: .
v_call: TRBV18
j_call: TRBJ2-5

cdr3_nt: TGTGCCAGCAGCCTCACTAGCTCGCAGTACTTC
cdr3_aa: CASSLTSSQYF
cdr3_length: 11
clone_size: .
d_call: .
v_call: TRBV7-2
j_call: TRBJ2-7

cdr3_nt: TGTGCCAGCAGTGAAGGCGGGATTTACTACGAGCAGTACTTC
cdr3_aa: CASSEGGIYYEQYF
cdr3_length: 14
clone_size: .
d_call: .
v_call: TRBV2
j_call: TRBJ2-7

cdr3_nt: TGCGCCAGCAGTCCCGGACAAATTAGCACAGATACGCAGTATTTT
cdr3_aa: CASSPGQISTDTQYF
cdr3_length: 15
clone_size: few
d_call: .
v_call: TRBV5-1
j_call: TRBJ2-3

cdr3_nt: TGTGCCACGAGACAGGGAGGCTACGAGGGTCAGCCCCAGCATTTT
cdr3_aa: CATRQGGYEGQPQHF
cdr3_length: 15
clone_size: few
d_call: TRBD1
v_call: TRBV19
j_call: TRBJ1-5

cdr3_nt: TGTGCCAGCAGCCAGTTTCAGGGGGTAGAAGAAAGTCAGCCCCAGCATTTT
cdr3_aa: CASSQFQGVEESQPQHF
cdr3_length: 17
clone_size: few
d_call: TRBD1
v_call: TRBV14
j_call: TRBJ1-5

cdr3_nt: TGCGCCAGCAGCTTGGTGCAGGCTACCTCTGGAAACACCATATATTTT
cdr3_aa: CASSLVQATSGNTIYF
cdr3_length: 16
clone_size: few
d_call: .
v_call: TRBV5-1
j_call: TRBJ1-3

cdr3_nt: TGTGCCAGCAGCTTCGCCGCCAGCGGGCTTATCTACGAGCAGTACTTC
cdr3_aa: CASSFAASGLIYEQYF
cdr3_length: 16
clone_size: .
d_call: .
v_call: TRBV7-9
j_call: TRBJ2-7

cdr3_nt: TGTGCCAGCAGCTTCCGGGAGTCCGCCTACGAGCAGTACTTC
cdr3_aa: CASSFRESAYEQYF
cdr3_length: 14
clone_size: .
d_call: .
v_call: TRBV7-8
j_call: TRBJ2-7

cdr3_nt: TGCGCCAGCAGCCCGGGACTAGCGTACAATGAGCAGTTCTTC
cdr3_aa: CASSPGLAYNEQFF
cdr3_length: 14
clone_size: .
d_call: TRBD2
v_call: TRBV5-1
j_call: TRBJ2-1

cdr3_nt: TGCAGCGGGGGGGATACGGGTCCGGGCTACACCTTC
cdr3_aa: CSGGDTGPGYTF
cdr3_length: 12
clone_size: .
d_call: .
v_call: TRBV29-1
j_call: TRBJ1-2

cdr3_nt: TGTGCCAGCAGTTCGGCGGGCATTACCTACTTC
cdr3_aa: CASSSAGITYF
cdr3_length: 11
clone_size: .
d_call: .
v_call: TRBV6-5
j_call: TRBJ2-7

cdr3_nt: TGTGCCAGTAGTATAGTAGAGAACACTGAAGCTTTCTTT
cdr3_aa: CASSIVENTEAFF
cdr3_length: 13
clone_size: .
d_call: .
v_call: TRBV19
j_call: TRBJ1-1

cdr3_nt: TGTGCCAGCAGCCAGAGGGGGGGCAGGGGCTACACCTTC
cdr3_aa: CASSQRGGRGYTF
cdr3_length: 13
clone_size: .
d_call: .
v_call: TRBV7-2
j_call: TRBJ1-2

cdr3_nt: TGTGCCAGCAGCGCGGGACTAGCGGGAGCTGTTGAGACCCAGTACTTC
cdr3_aa: CASSAGLAGAVETQYF
cdr3_length: 16
clone_size: .
d_call: TRBD2
v_call: TRBV5-4
j_call: TRBJ2-5

cdr3_nt: TGTGCCAGCAGTGCCGGATGGGCCGGGGGAGAGACCCAGTACTTC
cdr3_aa: CASSAGWAGGETQYF
cdr3_length: 15
clone_size: .
d_call: .
v_call: TRBV25-1
j_call: TRBJ2-5

cdr3_nt: TGTGCCAGCTCACCCGACAGGGGTCTCAACGAGCAGTACTTC
cdr3_aa: CASSPDRGLNEQYF
cdr3_length: 14
clone_size: few
d_call: TRBD1
v_call: TRBV18
j_call: TRBJ2-7

cdr3_nt: TGCGCCAGCAGTCCTGGGCGGGCCCACTCTGGGGCCAACGTCCTGACTTTC
cdr3_aa: CASSPGRAHSGANVLTF
cdr3_length: 17
clone_size: .
d_call: .
v_call: TRBV4-1
j_call: TRBJ2-6

cdr3_nt: TGTGCCACCAGCAGAGATCCAGAGCTGGAGGAGCAGTACTTC
cdr3_aa: CATSRDPELEEQYF
cdr3_length: 14
clone_size: .
d_call: .
v_call: TRBV15
j_call: TRBJ2-7

cdr3_nt: TGTGCCAGCAGTGAATATCGGGAAAGCCTATACGAGCAGTACTTC
cdr3_aa: CASSEYRESLYEQYF
cdr3_length: 15
clone_size: few
d_call: .
v_call: TRBV2
j_call: TRBJ2-7

cdr3_nt: TGTGCCAGCAGCTTAGATCGGGGCTCAGGGGGCACTGAAGCTTTCTTT
cdr3_aa: CASSLDRGSGGTEAFF
cdr3_length: 16
clone_size: .
d_call: TRBD1
v_call: TRBV7-9
j_call: TRBJ1-1

cdr3_nt: TGTGCCAGCTCACGGGCAGTGGGACTAGCGGGGACTTACGGCGAGCAGTACTTC
cdr3_aa: CASSRAVGLAGTYGEQYF
cdr3_length: 18
clone_size: .
d_call: TRBD2
v_call: TRBV18
j_call: TRBJ2-7

cdr3_nt: TGTGCCAGCAGGGGAACCGTGAGACAGGGATACGAGCAGTACTTC
cdr3_aa: CASRGTVRQGYEQYF
cdr3_length: 15
clone_size: .
d_call: TRBD1
v_call: TRBV6-6
j_call: TRBJ2-7

cdr3_nt: TGTGCCAGCAGTGACGCCGGGGGGGGGATGCTAGAGACCCAGTACTTC
cdr3_aa: CASSDAGGGMLETQYF
cdr3_length: 16
clone_size: many
d_call: TRBD2
v_call: TRBV2
j_call: TRBJ2-5

cdr3_nt: TGTGCCAGCAGTCCGACGGGGACTGAAGCTTTCTTT
cdr3_aa: CASSPTGTEAFF
cdr3_length: 12
clone_size: few
d_call: .
v_call: TRBV7-2
j_call: TRBJ1-1

cdr3_nt: TGTGCCAGCAGCCAGGACAGGGATTATCAGCCCCAGCATTTT
cdr3_aa: CASSQDRDYQPQHF
cdr3_length: 14
clone_size: .
d_call: TRBD1
v_call: TRBV6-5
j_call: TRBJ1-5

cdr3_nt: TGCGCCAGCAGCCCTCTCGGGGTCTCCTACGAGCAGTACTTC
cdr3_aa: CASSPLGVSYEQYF
cdr3_length: 14
clone_size: few
d_call: .
v_call: TRBV5-1
j_call: TRBJ2-7

cdr3_nt: TGTGCCTGGAGTGATTGGGGGGTGACCCAGTACTTC
cdr3_aa: CAWSDWGVTQYF
cdr3_length: 12
clone_size: few
d_call: .
v_call: TRBV30
j_call: TRBJ2-5

cdr3_nt: TGTGCCAGCAGAGATCTCCGGGACAGTCCTATCACCGGGGAGCTGTTTTTT
cdr3_aa: CASRDLRDSPITGELFF
cdr3_length: 17
clone_size: few
d_call: TRBD1
v_call: TRBV13
j_call: TRBJ2-2